This T cell receptor (beta chain) comes out of a study of patients and donors after allogeneic stem cell transplantation (dated by TCRdb to about 2020). The CDR3 measures 13 amino acids from cysteine to phenylalanine. Just CDR3 DNA is preserved here, 39 bases in frame from base 1. V is cut by 3 bases and J by 6 bases, and the space between the germline ends is 11 bases. As for this clonotype: Its specific antigen is unknown. The sample holds no much larger clone one base away, and base qualities are not on file.

Library prep was done by RT-PCR. Data came from a NextSeq 550. Using fastp at Q25 and MiXCR, TCRdb reprocessed the public reads and kept productive beta chains. Every distinct CDR3 protein forms one entry, paired with its most common genes and DNA. The sample has roughly 190,000 distinct CDR3 sequences on record, around two fifths of them singletons. The leading ten clones occupy 30% to 35% of the sample. The chain employs TRBV12-3 or TRBV12-4 and TRBJ1-1, with TRBD1 tentatively as D gene (5 bases match). Specimen: blood, either unsorted or a sorted T cell fraction (not recorded which). The clonotype originates from a human donor who was either an allogeneic HSCT recipient or a stem cell or donor lymphocyte infusion donor (not recorded which). It is not recorded whose cells these are; they may come from a transplant donor. The CDR3 protein is CASSFLGGAEAFF. The nucleotides read TGTGCCAGCAGTTTTTTGGGGGGGGCTGAAGCTTTCTTT.